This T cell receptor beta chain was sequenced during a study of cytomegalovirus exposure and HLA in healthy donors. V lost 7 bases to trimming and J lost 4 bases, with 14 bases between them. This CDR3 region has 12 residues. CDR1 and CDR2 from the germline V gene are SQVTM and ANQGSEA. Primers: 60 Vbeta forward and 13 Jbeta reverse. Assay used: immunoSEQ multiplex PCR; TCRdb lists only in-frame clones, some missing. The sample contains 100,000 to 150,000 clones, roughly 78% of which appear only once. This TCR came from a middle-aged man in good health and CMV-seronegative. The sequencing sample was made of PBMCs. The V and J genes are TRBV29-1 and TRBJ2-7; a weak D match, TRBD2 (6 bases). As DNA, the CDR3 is TGCAGCGCCCGGGACTCCCCATACGAGCAGTACTTC. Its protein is CSARDSPYEQYF.